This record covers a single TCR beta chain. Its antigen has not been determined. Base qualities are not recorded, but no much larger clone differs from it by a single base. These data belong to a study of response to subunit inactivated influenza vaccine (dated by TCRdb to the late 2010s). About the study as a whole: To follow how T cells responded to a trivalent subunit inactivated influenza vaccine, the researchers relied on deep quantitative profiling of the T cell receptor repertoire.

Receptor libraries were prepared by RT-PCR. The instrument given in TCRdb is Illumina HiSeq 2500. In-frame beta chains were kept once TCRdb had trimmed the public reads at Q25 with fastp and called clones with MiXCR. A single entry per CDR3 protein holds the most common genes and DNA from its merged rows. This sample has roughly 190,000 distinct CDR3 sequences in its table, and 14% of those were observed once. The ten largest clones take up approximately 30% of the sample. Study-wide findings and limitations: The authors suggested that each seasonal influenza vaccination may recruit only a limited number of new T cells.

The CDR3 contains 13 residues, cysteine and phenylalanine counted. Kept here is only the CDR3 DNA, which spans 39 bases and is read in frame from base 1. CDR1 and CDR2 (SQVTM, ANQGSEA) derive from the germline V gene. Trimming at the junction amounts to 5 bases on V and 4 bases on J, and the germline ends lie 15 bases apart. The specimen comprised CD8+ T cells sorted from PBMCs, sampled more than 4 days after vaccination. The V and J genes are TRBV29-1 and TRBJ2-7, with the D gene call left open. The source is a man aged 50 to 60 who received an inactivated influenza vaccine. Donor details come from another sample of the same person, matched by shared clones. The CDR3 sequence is CSVCWVEGYEQYF. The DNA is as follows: TGCAGCGTTTGCTGGGTCGAAGGGTACGAGCAGTACTTC.